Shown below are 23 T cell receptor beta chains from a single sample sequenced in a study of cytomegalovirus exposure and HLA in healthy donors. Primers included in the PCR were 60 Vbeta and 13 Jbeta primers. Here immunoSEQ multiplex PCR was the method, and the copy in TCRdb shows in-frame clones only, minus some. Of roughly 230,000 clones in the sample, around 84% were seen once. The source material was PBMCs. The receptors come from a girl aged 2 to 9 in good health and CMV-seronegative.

Here the CDR3 DNA reads TGTGCCAGCAGCCCCCTATTGATAGCGGGCTCCCGAGAGACCCAGTACTTC. Protein product: CASSPLLIAGSRETQYF. V and J are TRBV7-9 and TRBJ2-5; 7 nucleotides match TRBD2. The CDR3 sequence is 17 residues long. The J segment lost 4 bases and the V segment lost 5 bases, leaving 16 bases of the junction unmatched. Germline values: CDR1 SEHNR, CDR2 FQNEAQ (reference sequence).

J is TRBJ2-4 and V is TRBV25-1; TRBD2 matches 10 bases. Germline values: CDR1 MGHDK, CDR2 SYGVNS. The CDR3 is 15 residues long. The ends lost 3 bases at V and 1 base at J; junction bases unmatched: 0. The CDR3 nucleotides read TGTGCCAGCAGTGATAGCGGGGGGGCCAAAAACATTCAGTACTTC. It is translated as CASSDSGGAKNIQYF.

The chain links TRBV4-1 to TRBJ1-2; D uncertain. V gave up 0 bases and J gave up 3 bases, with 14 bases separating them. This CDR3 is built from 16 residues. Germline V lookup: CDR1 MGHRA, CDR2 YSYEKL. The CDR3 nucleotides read TGCGCCAGCAGCCAAGAGAGCCTAGGTCGGCACTATGGCTACACCTTC. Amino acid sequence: CASSQESLGRHYGYTF.

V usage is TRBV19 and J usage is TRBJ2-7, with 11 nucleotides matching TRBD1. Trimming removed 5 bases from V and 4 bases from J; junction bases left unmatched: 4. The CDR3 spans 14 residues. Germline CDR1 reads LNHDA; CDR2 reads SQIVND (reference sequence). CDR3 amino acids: CASSRDRGSYEQYF. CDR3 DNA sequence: TGTGCCAGTAGTCGGGACAGGGGGTCATACGAGCAGTACTTC.

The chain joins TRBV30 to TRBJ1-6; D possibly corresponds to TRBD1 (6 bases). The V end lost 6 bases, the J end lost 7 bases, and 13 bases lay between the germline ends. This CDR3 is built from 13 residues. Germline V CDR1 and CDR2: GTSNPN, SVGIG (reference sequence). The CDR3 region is CACVQGWNSPLHF. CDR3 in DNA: TGTGCCTGCGTTCAGGGGTGGAATTCACCCCTCCACTTT.

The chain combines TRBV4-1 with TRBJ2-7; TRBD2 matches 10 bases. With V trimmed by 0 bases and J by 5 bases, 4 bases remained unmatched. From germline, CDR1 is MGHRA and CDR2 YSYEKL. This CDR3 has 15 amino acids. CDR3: CASSQDNLAGDEQYF. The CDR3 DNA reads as TGCGCCAGCAGCCAAGATAACCTAGCGGGAGACGAGCAGTACTTC.

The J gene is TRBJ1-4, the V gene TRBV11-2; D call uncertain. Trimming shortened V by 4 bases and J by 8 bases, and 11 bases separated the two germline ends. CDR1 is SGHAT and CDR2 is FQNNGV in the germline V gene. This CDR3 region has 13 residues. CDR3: CASSWHVGEKLFF. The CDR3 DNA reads TGTGCCAGCAGCTGGCACGTCGGGGAAAAACTGTTTTTT.

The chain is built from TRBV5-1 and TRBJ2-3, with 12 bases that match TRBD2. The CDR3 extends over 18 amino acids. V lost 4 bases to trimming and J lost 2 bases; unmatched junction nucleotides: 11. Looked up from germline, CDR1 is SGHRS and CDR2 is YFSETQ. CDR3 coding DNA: TGCGCCAGCAGCCCGGACCGACGGACTAGCGGGAACACAGATACGCAGTATTTT. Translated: CASSPDRRTSGNTDTQYF.

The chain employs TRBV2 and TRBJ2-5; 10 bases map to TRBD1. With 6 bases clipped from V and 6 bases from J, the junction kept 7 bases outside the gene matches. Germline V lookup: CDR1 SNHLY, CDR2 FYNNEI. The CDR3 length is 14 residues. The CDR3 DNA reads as TGTGCCAGCAGGGGGACAGGGGCGGGGCAGACCCAGTACTTC. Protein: CASRGTGAGQTQYF.

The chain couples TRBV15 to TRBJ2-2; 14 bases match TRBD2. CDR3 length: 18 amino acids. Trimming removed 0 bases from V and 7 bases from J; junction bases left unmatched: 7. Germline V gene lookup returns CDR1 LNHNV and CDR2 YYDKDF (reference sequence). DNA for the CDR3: TGTGCCACCAGCAGAGATCTGACTAGCGGGAGGGCCCACGGGGAGCTGTTTTTT. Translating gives CATSRDLTSGRAHGELFF.

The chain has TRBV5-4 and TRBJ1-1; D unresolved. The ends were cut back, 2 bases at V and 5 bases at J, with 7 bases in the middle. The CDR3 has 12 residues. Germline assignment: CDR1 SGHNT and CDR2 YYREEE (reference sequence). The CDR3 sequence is CASSFPRTEAFF. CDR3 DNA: TGTGCCAGCAGCTTCCCCCGTACTGAAGCTTTCTTT.

The CDR3 loop reads CATSRGGLAGVDEQYF. The DNA of the CDR3 is TGTGCCACCAGCAGAGGAGGACTAGCGGGAGTTGATGAGCAGTACTTC. The chain joins TRBV15 to TRBJ2-7; 13 bases are a match to TRBD2. CDR1 LNHNV and CDR2 YYDKDF come from the germline V gene (reference sequence). Trimming removed 1 base from V and 7 bases from J; junction bases left unmatched: 7. CDR3 length equals 16 residues.

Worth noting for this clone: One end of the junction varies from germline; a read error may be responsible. CDR3 sequence (DNA): TGTGCCAGCAGCTTAGGTAGCTCACACCCAAGAGGGAACTTC. This gives the protein CASSLGSSHPRGNF. This rearrangement joins TRBV7-9 to TRBJ2-7; possible D gene TRBD2, 5 bases. The CDR3 is 14 residues long. Germline CDR1 reads SEHNR; CDR2 reads FQNEAQ (reference sequence). Full variable domain (outside the CDR3, taken from reference TRBV7-9 and TRBJ2-7): DTGVSQNPRHKITKRGQNVTFRCDPISEHNRLYWYRQTLGQGPEFLTYFQNEAQLEKSRLLSDRFSAERPKGSFSTLEIQRTEQGDSAMYLCASSLGSSHPRGNFGPGTRLTVT.

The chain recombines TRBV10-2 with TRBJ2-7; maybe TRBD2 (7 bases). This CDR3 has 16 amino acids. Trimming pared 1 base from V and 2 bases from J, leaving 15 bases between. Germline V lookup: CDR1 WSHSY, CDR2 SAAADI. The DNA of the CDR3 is TGCGCCAGCAGTGAGTACTACCAGGGGAGGGCCTACGAGCAGTACTTC. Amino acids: CASSEYYQGRAYEQYF.

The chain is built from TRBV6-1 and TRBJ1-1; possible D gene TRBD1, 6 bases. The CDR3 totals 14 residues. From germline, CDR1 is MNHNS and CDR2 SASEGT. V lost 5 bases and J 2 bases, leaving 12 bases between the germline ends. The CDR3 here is CASSHTGLNTEAFF. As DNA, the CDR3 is TGTGCCAGCAGTCACACAGGGTTAAACACTGAAGCTTTCTTT.

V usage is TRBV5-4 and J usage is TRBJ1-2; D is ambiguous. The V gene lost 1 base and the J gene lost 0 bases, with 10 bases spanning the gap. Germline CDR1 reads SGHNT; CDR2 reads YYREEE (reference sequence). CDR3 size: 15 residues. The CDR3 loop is CASSLWAGTNYGYTF. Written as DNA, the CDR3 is TGTGCCAGCAGCTTGTGGGCAGGAACTAACTATGGCTACACCTTC.

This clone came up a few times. For the CDR3, the DNA is TGCGCCAGCAGCCAAGATAGGGGAAGGAATGAGCAGTTCTTC. Protein product: CASSQDRGRNEQFF. The genes are TRBV4-1 and TRBJ2-1, with a weak D call TRBD1 (5 bases). Germline assignment: CDR1 MGHRA and CDR2 YSYEKL. CDR3 length: 14 amino acids. With 0 bases removed from V and 7 bases from J, the gap between germline ends came to 10 bases.

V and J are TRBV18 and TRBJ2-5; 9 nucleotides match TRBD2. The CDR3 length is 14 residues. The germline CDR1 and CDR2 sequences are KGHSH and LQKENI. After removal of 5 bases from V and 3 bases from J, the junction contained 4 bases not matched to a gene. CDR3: CASSSRLAEETQYF. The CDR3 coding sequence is TGTGCCAGCTCATCCCGACTAGCGGAAGAGACCCAGTACTTC. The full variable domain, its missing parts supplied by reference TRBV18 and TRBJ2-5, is NAGVMQNPRHLVRRRGQEARLRCSPMKGHSHVYWYRQLPEEGLKFMVYLQKENIIDESGMPKERFSAEFPKEGPSILRIQQVVRGDSAAYFCASSSRLAEETQYFGPGTRLLVL.

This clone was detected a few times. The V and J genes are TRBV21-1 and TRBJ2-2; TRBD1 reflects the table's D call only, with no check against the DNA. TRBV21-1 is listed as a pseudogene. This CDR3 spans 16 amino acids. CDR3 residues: CASSKLKTGRHGELFF. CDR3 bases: TGTGCCAGCAGCAAACTAAAGACAGGAAGGCACGGGGAGCTGTTTTTT.

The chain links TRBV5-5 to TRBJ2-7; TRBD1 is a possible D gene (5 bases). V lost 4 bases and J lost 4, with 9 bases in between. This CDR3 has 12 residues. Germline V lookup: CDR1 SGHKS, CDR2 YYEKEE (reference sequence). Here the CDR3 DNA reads TGTGCCAGCAGCCCGACAGTTTACGAGCAGTACTTC. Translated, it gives CASSPTVYEQYF.

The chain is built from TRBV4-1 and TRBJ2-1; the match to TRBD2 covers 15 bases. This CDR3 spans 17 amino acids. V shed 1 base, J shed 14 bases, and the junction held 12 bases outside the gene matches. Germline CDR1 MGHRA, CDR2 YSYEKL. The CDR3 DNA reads TGCGCCAGCAGCCAAGTTCGGGGCGGACTAGCGGGAGGGCAGGAGTTCTTC. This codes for CASSQVRGGLAGGQEFF.

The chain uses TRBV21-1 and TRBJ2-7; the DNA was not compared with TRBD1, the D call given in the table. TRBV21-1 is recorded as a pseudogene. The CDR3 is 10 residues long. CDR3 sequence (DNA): TGTGCCAGCCCCCCAGGCGAGCAGTACTTC. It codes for CASPPGEQYF.

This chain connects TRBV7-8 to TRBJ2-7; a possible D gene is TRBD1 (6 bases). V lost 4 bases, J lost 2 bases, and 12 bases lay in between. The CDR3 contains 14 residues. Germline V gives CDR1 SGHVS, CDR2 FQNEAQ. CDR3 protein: CASSYRAIPYEQYF. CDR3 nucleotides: TGTGCCAGCAGCTACAGGGCTATACCCTACGAGCAGTACTTC. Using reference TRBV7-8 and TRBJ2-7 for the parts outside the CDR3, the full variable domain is GAGVSQSPRYKVAKRGQDVALRCDPISGHVSLFWYQQALGQGPEFLTYFQNEAQLDKSGLPSDRFFAERPEGSVSTLKIQRTQQEDSAVYLCASSYRAIPYEQYFGPGTRLTVT.